This T cell receptor beta chain stems from a study of T-cell reconstitution after alpha-beta-depleted transplantation in children. During its preparation, the TCRbeta library received unique molecular identifiers. TCRdb fed the PCR reads into MiXCR, producing one record per CDR3 protein. The repertoire has over 400,000 distinct CDR3 sequences, around 13% of them found once; the top ten carry around 5.6%. In its sample, this clonotype was seen many times. The CDR3 has 15 residues. V lost 1 base and J 2 bases, leaving 9 bases between the germline ends. Germline-derived CDR1 and CDR2 are SGHTA and FQGNSA.

The genes are TRBV7-2 and TRBJ2-1; no clear D gene. The sequence derives from a human donor who donated a stem cell graft to a child with combined immunodeficiency. The specimen was PBMCs from the stem cell graft donor, collected from the stem cell graft. The CDR3 loop is CASSLGTRTYNEQFF. The CDR3 DNA reads TGTGCCAGCAGCTTAGGGACGCGTACCTACAATGAGCAGTTCTTC.